The subject of this entry is one T cell receptor beta chain. As processed by the authors: Cell counts per sample came from amplifying reference gene primers. Data came from immunoSEQ multiplex PCR; TCRdb stores just in-frame clones and leaves some out. The V and J calls and clone size come from that table; D and trimming were worked out from the DNA. The repertoire has about 150,000 clones, more than 80% of them found once; the top ten carry about 15%. These data are taken from a study of blood T cell repertoires in COVID-19. Looking at the study overall: Material from acute and convalescent COVID-19 was sourced from the United States, Italy and Spain. PBMCs, B-cell-depleted T cells, or T cells were the source of the cDNA or gDNA that made up the material.

The V gene end was trimmed by 6 bases and the J gene end by 4 bases; junction bases not matched to a gene: 8. This CDR3 is built from 14 residues. In germline, CDR1 is SNHLY, CDR2 FYNNEI. The V and J genes are TRBV2 and TRBJ2-7, with TRBD1 matching over 8 bases. The sequence derives from a woman aged 35 to 49 with acute or convalescent COVID-19. Sequencing used peripheral blood. The CDR3 reads CASREQGATYEQYF. In nucleotides, the CDR3 is TGTGCCAGCAGAGAGCAGGGGGCAACATACGAGCAGTACTTC.